Below, 8 T cell receptor beta chains from the same sample are listed, as sequenced in a study of CD4 and CD8 cells across lung adenocarcinoma regions. TCRdb itself ran the PCR reads through MiXCR, one entry per CDR3 protein. The repertoire has almost 7,000 distinct CDR3 sequences, under 70% of them found once; the top ten carry about 40%. Sequencing was performed on CD8+ T cells from the center of a lung tumor. The receptors were sampled from a male donor with lung adenocarcinoma. The CD4 and CD8 labels of this study may be unreliable.

This rearrangement joins TRBV6-1 to TRBJ1-1; D unresolved. The CDR3 is 11 residues long. The ends were cut back, 6 bases at V and 1 base at J, with 3 bases in the middle. CDR1 is MNHNS, CDR2 SASEGT, per germline. CDR3 protein: CASRENTEAFF. Written as DNA, the CDR3 is TGTGCCAGCAGGGAGAACACTGAAGCTTTCTTT.

With respect to this clonotype: Its ends do not fully match the called genes, so a read error is possible. The V call is TRBV6-5, the J call TRBJ2-1; D is possibly TRBD2 (5 bases). Germline-derived CDR1 and CDR2 are MNHEY and SVGAGI. CDR3 length equals 15 residues. CDR3 in DNA: TGTGTCAGCAGTTACTCGTTTACTAGGCCGAATGAGCAGTTCTTC. This gives the protein CVSSYSFTRPNEQFF.

Comment on this clonotype: The junction does not match germline at one end; this may be a read error. The chain uses TRBV6-8 and TRBJ2-3, with 7 nucleotides matching TRBD1. The CDR3 has 17 residues. In germline, CDR1 is MNHGY, CDR2 SAAAGT. The CDR3 bases are TGTGCCAGCTGTGACCCGCTAGGGGGCCGGGGCGCAGAGACGCAGTACTTT. Its protein product is CASCDPLGGRGAETQYF.

The chain links TRBV10-1 to TRBJ2-5; maybe TRBD1 (5 bases). TRBJ2-3 matches the DNA end more closely, so the J call is doubtful. Germline CDR1 reads WNHNN; CDR2 reads SYGVQD (reference sequence). CDR3 length equals 14 residues. The DNA for the CDR3 is TGCGCGGGGCGCGCTGGCCGTGACCAAGAGACCCAGTATTTT. Translated: CAGRAGRDQETQYF.

This clonotype was seen a handful of times. The chain recombines TRBV5-1 with TRBJ2-3; D not certain. The germline gives CDR1 SGHRS, CDR2 YFSETQ. V shed 6 bases and J shed 0 bases, with 14 bases lying between them. The CDR3 runs to 15 residues. This chain's CDR3 is CASTPRPASTDTQYF. Here the CDR3 DNA reads TGCGCCAGCACCCCGAGGCCCGCTAGCACAGATACGCAGTATTTT. The full variable domain, in which reference TRBV5-1 and TRBJ2-3 provide the parts outside the CDR3, is KAGVTQTPRYLIKTRGQQVTLSCSPISGHRSVSWYQQTPGQGLQFLFEYFSETQRNKGNFPGRFSGRQFSNSRSEMNVSTLELGDSALYLCASTPRPASTDTQYFGPGTRLTVL.

The chain uses TRBV6-4 and TRBJ2-3, with 7 bases matching TRBD2. Trimming at V came to 2 bases and at J to 2 bases, leaving 4 bases not matched to a gene. The CDR3 has 15 amino acids. Per germline, CDR1 MRHNA and CDR2 SNTAGT. For the CDR3, the DNA is TGTGCCAGCAGTGACGGTGCGGGAGACACAGATACGCAGTATTTT. Translation: CASSDGAGDTDTQYF.

The table lists this clonotype with many counts. The chain carries TRBV6-1 and TRBJ1-5; the D gene is possibly TRBD1 (5 bases). Between the trimmed V and J ends, which lost 5 bases and 0 bases, there was a span of 14 bases. This CDR3 has 16 amino acids. Per the germline V gene, CDR1 is MNHNS and CDR2 is SASEGT. In DNA form, the CDR3 reads TGTGCCAGCAGTCCCCGGGACCGTGATAGCAATCAGCCCCAGCATTTT. It codes for CASSPRDRDSNQPQHF.

By share, this clonotype counts as medium-sized. One junction end disagrees with the germline gene, perhaps due to a read error. This chain connects TRBV7-7 to TRBJ2-5; D might be TRBD2 (6 bases). The CDR3 runs 15 residues. Germline assignment: CDR1 SSHAT and CDR2 FNYEAQ (reference sequence). CDR3 region: CASSLGPGEEETQYF. DNA for the CDR3: TGTGCTAGCAGCTTAGGACCGGGAGAGGAGGAGACCCAGTACTTC.